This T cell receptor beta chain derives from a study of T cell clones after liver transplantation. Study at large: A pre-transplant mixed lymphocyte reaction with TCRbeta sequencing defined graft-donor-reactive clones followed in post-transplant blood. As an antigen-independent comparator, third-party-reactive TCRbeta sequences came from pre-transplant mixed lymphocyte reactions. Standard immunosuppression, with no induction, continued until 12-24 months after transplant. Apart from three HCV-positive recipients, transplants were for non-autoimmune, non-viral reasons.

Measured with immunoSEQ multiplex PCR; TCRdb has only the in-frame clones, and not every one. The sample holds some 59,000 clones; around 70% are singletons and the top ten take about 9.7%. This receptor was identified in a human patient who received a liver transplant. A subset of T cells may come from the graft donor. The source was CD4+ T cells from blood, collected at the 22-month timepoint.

DNA of the CDR3: TGTGCCAGCAGTAAATCGGACAGTTCCCTTTCACCCCTCCACTTT. Amino acids: CASSKSDSSLSPLHF. The V gene is TRBV2, the J gene TRBJ1-6, with a tentative D call TRBD1 (6 bases). Deletions cut 5 bases from V and 9 bases from J, with 17 bases between. Germline V lookup: CDR1 SNHLY, CDR2 FYNNEI. The CDR3 has 15 amino acids.